The clone carrying this T cell receptor (beta chain) came up once. Its antigen is still unknown. The repertoire was sequenced with immunoSEQ multiplex PCR; TCRdb's copy has only in-frame clones and lacks some. This sample has roughly 60,000 clones, with almost 97% found just once. V lost 3 bases and J lost 3, with 6 bases in between. In germline, CDR1 is SQVTM, CDR2 ANQGSEA. There are 11 residues in the CDR3. This specimen belongs to a study of cytomegalovirus exposure and HLA in healthy donors. Across the study: The roughly 110 validation repertoires used the same platform as the roughly 620 first-cohort repertoires, a later analysis reported.

Study-level results: Confirmation in vitro established that three CMV-associated chains were specific for CMV antigens. Subsequent analysis found a tendency for first-cohort TCR clusters to co-occur within the 95 to 150 validation repertoires. Among TCR beta chains, those listed as cytomegalovirus-associated numbered 164.

The sequenced sample consisted of PBMCs. This chain connects TRBV29-1 to TRBJ2-7; D call uncertain. The sequence was collected from a woman aged 18 to 35 in good health and CMV-seronegative. DNA for the CDR3: TGCAGCGTTGAGGCTGGCTACGAGCAGTACTTC. Translating gives CSVEAGYEQYF.